This TCR beta chain was found in a study of T cells in Graves' hyperthyroidism and ophthalmopathy. 9 to 10 ml fresh peripheral blood yielded the PBMCs. Template material for amplifying TCR beta CDR3 regions consisted of RNA transcripts. In the first-round RT-PCR of the TCR CDR3, the HTBI primer set was used. One entry per CDR3 protein, called by TCRdb with MiXCR from the multiplex PCR reads. The sample lists about 560,000 distinct CDR3 sequences, 15% to 18% occurring once. CDR1 is MNHNS, CDR2 SASEGT, per germline. The CDR3 has 14 amino acids. The V gene lost 5 bases and the J gene lost 4 bases, with 15 bases spanning the gap.

Sequenced sample: blood. The V gene is TRBV6-1, the J gene TRBJ2-7, with D possibly being TRBD2 (6 bases). The receptor was isolated from a woman in her twenties or thirties with Graves' hyperthyroidism. The CDR3, as DNA: TGTGCCAGCAGTTACCGCGGCCGGGGGTACGAGCAGTACTTC. Its translation is CASSYRGRGYEQYF.